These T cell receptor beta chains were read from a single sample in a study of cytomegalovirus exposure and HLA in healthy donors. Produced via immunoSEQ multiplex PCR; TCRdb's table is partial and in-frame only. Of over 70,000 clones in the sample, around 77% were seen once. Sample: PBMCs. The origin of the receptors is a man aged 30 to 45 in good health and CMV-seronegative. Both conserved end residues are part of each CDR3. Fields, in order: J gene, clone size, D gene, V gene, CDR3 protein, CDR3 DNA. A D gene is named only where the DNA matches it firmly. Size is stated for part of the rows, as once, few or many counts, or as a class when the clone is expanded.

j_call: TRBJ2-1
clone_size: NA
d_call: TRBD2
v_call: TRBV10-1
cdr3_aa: CASSESGLEHNEQFF
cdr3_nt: TGCGCCAGCAGTGAGTCGGGACTAGAACACAATGAGCAGTTCTTC

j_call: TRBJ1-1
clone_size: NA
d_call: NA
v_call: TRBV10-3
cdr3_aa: CAITLGQGSRNTEAFF
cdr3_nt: TGTGCCATCACCCTCGGGCAGGGATCGAGGAACACTGAAGCTTTCTTT

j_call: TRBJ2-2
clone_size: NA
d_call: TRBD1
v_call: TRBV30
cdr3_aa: CAWSARTGFNGELFF
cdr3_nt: TGTGCCTGGAGTGCCCGGACAGGGTTTAACGGGGAGCTGTTTTTT

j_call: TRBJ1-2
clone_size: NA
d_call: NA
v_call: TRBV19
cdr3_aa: CASSIGGGGYTF
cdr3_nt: TGTGCCAGTAGTATAGGAGGTGGCGGCTACACCTTC

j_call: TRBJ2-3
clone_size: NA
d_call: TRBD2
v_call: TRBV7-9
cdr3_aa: CASSVSGRSTDTQYF
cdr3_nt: TGTGCCAGCAGCGTTAGCGGGAGGAGCACAGATACGCAGTATTTT

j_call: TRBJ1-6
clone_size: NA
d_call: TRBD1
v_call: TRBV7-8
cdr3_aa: CASSSGQYNSPLHF
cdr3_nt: TGTGCCAGCAGCTCGGGACAGTATAATTCACCCCTCCACTTT

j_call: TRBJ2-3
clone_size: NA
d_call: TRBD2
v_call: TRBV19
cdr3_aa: CASSIEGTSGWTDTQYF
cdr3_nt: TGTGCCAGTAGTATAGAAGGGACTAGCGGTTGGACAGATACGCAGTATTTT

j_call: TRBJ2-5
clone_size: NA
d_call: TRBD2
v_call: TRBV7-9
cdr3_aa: CASSDGLVTETQYF
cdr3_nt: TGTGCCAGCAGCGACGGACTAGTCACCGAGACCCAGTACTTC

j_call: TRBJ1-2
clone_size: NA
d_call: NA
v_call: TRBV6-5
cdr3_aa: CASRRTSDRDRGYTF
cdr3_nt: TGTGCCAGCAGACGGACCTCCGACAGAGATCGGGGCTACACCTTC

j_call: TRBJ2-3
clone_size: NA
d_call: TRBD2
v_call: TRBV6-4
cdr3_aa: CASSLTGTSGTDTQYF
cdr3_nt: TGTGCCAGCAGCTTGACCGGGACTAGCGGAACAGATACGCAGTATTTT

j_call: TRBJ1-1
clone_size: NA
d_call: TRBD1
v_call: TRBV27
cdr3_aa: CASSGDRGTEAFF
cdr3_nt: TGTGCCAGCAGTGGAGACAGGGGCACTGAAGCTTTCTTT

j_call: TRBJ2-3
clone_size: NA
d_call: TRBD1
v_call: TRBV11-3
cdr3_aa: CASSLEGRQGTQYF
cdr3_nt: TGTGCCAGCAGCTTAGAGGGAAGACAGGGCACGCAGTATTTT

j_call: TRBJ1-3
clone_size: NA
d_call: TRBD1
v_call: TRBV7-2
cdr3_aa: CASSTPGGYSGNTIYF
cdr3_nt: TGTGCCAGCAGCACCCCAGGGGGTTACTCTGGAAACACCATATATTTT

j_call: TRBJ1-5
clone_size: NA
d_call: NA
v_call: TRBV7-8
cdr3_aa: CASSLGALEPQHF
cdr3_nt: TGTGCCAGCAGCTTAGGTGCTTTAGAGCCCCAGCATTTT

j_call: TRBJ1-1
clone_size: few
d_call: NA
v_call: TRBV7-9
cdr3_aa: CASSLGEQGEAFF
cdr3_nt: TGTGCCAGCAGCTTGGGCGAGCAGGGAGAAGCTTTCTTT

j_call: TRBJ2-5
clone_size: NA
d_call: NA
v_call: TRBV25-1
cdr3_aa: CASSGDNQETQYF
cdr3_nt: TGTGCCAGCAGTGGGGACAACCAAGAGACCCAGTACTTC

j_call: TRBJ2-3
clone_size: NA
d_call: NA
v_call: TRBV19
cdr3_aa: CATRTSTDTQYF
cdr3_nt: TGTGCCACCCGCACTAGCACAGATACGCAGTATTTT

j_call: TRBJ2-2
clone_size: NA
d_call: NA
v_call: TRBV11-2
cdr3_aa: CASSLMGQNTGELFF
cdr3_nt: TGTGCCAGCAGCCTTATGGGCCAGAACACCGGGGAGCTGTTTTTT

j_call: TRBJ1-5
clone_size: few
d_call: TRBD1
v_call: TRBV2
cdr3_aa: CASSGTEINQPQHF
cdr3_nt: TGTGCCAGCAGCGGGACAGAGATCAATCAGCCCCAGCATTTT

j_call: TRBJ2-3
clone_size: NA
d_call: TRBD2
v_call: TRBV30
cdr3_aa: CAWRLAGADTQYF
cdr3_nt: TGTGCCTGGAGACTAGCGGGGGCAGATACGCAGTATTTT

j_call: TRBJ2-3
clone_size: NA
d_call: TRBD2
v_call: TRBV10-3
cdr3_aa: CAISGTSGGITDTQYF
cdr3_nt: TGTGCCATCAGCGGGACTAGCGGGGGAATCACAGATACGCAGTATTTT

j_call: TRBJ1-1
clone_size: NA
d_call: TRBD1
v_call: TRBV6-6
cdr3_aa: CASSSQGGDTEAFF
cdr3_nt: TGTGCCAGCAGTTCCCAGGGGGGAGACACTGAAGCTTTCTTT

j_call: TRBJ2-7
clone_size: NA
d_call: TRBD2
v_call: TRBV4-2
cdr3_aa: CASSPDSGSGYYEQYF
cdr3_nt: TGTGCCAGCAGCCCGGACAGCGGGAGCGGGTACTACGAGCAGTACTTC

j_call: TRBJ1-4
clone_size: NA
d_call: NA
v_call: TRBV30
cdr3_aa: CAWSQPGHTEKLFF
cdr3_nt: TGTGCCTGGAGTCAACCGGGACATACGGAAAAACTGTTTTTT

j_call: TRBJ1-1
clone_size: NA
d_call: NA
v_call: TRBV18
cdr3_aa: CASSPHVPGNDLGSTEAFF
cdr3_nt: TGTGCCAGCTCACCACACGTGCCCGGGAACGATTTAGGCAGCACTGAAGCTTTCTTT

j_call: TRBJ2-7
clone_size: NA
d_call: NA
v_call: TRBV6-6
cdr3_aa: CASSYRPGNYEQYF
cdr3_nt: TGTGCCAGCAGTTATAGGCCGGGAAACTACGAGCAGTACTTC

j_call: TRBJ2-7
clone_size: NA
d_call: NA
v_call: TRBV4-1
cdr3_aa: CASSQETLYEQYF
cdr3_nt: TGCGCCAGCAGCCAAGAAACTCTCTACGAGCAGTACTTC

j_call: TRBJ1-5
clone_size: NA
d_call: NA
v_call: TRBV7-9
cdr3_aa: CASSLGDGGYQPQHF
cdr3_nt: TGTGCCAGCAGCTTAGGGGACGGGGGATATCAGCCCCAGCATTTT

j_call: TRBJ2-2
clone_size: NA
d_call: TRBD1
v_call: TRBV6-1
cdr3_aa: CASSELGQGGTGELFF
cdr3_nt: TGTGCCAGCAGTGAATTGGGACAGGGGGGCACCGGGGAGCTGTTTTTT

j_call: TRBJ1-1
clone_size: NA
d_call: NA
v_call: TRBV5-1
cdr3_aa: CASSPGLLNPEAFF
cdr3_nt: TGCGCCAGCAGCCCGGGTCTCCTGAACCCTGAAGCTTTCTTT

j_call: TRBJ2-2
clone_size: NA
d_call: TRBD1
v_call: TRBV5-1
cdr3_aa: CASRQGATNTGELFF
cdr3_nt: TGCGCCAGCAGACAGGGGGCAACGAACACCGGGGAGCTGTTTTTT

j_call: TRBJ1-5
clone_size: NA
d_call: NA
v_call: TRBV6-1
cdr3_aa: CASSERDNQPQHF
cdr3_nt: TGTGCCAGCAGTGAGAGAGACAATCAGCCCCAGCATTTT

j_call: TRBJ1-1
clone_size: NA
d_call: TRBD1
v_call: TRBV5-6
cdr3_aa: CASTIDRAEAFF
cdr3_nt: TGTGCCAGCACTATCGACAGGGCTGAAGCTTTCTTT

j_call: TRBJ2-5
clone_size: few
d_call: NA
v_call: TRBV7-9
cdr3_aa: CASSPRGGTQETQYF
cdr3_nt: TGTGCCAGCAGCCCAAGGGGCGGGACCCAAGAGACCCAGTACTTC

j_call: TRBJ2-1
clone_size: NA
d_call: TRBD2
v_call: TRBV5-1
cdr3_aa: CASSFGGTSGRNEQFF
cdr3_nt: TGCGCCAGCAGCTTCGGCGGGACTAGCGGGAGGAATGAGCAGTTCTTC

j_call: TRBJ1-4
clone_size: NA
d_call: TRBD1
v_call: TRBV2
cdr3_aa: CASSGAGGAEKLFF
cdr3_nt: TGTGCCAGCAGTGGTGCAGGGGGCGCAGAAAAACTGTTTTTT

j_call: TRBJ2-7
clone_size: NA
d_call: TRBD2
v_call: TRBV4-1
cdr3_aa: CASSQASGVSSYEQYF
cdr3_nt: TGCGCCAGCAGCCAGGCTAGCGGGGTCTCCTCCTACGAGCAGTACTTC

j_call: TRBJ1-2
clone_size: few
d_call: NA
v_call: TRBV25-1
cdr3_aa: CASSETASYGYTF
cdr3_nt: TGTGCCAGCAGTGAAACCGCCAGCTATGGCTACACCTTC

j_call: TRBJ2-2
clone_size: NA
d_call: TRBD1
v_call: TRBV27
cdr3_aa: CASSPTPTGGGYGELFF
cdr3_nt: TGTGCCAGCAGTCCCACCCCGACAGGGGGCGGATACGGGGAGCTGTTTTTT

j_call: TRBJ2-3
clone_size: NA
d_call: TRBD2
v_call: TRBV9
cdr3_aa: CASSVPSGGSHTDTQYF
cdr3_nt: TGTGCCAGCAGCGTACCTAGCGGGGGATCTCACACAGATACGCAGTATTTT

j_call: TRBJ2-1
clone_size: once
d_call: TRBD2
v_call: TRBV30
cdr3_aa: CAWSVIEGGVNEQFF
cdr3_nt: TGTGCCTGGAGTGTAATTGAGGGAGGGGTCAATGAGCAGTTCTTC

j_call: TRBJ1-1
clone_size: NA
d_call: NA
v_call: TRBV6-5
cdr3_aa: CASRAGRPGGTEAFF
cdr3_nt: TGTGCCAGCAGAGCGGGCCGACCCGGGGGCACTGAAGCTTTCTTT

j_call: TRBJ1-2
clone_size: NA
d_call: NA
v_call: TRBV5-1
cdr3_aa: CASSPVVEAAGYGYTF
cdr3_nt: TGCGCCAGCAGCCCCGTGGTGGAGGCCGCCGGCTATGGCTACACCTTC

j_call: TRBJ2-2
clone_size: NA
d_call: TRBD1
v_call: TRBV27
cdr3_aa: CASSFYRGDTGELFF
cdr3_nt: TGTGCCAGCAGTTTTTACAGGGGGGACACCGGGGAGCTGTTTTTT

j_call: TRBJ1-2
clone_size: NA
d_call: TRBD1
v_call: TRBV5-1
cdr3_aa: CASSFDRAENGYTF
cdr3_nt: TGCGCCAGCAGCTTCGACAGGGCCGAAAATGGCTACACCTTC

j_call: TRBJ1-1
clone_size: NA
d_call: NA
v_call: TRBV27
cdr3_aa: CASSLGTGANTEAFF
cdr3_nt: TGTGCCAGCAGTTTAGGAACAGGTGCGAACACTGAAGCTTTCTTT

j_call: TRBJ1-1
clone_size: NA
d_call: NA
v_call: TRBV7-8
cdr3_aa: CASSFPRAEAFF
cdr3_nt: TGTGCCAGCAGCTTCCCCCGGGCTGAAGCTTTCTTT

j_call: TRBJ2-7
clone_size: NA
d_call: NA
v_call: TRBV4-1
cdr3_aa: CASSQDTRATLAYEQYF
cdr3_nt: TGCGCCAGCAGCCAAGATACGAGGGCTACCCTGGCCTACGAGCAGTACTTC

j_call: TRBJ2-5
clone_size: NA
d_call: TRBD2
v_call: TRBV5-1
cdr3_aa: CASSVLADQETQYF
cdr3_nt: TGCGCCAGCAGCGTACTAGCGGACCAAGAGACCCAGTACTTC

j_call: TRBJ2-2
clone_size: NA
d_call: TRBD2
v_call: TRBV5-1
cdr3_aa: CASSFWTSGVTGELFF
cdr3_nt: TGCGCCAGCAGCTTCTGGACTAGCGGGGTAACCGGGGAGCTGTTTTTT

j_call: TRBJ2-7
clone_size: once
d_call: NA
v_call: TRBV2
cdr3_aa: CASSERGSYEQYF
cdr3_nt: TGTGCCAGCAGTGAAAGAGGGTCCTACGAGCAGTACTTC